The clone carrying this T cell receptor beta chain has just a few counts. Its antigen is still unknown. The source of the sample is a study of persistence of HIV-infected CD4 T cells. The immunoSEQ assay was version 4, run in survey mode. Generated by immunoSEQ multiplex PCR, the TCRdb table keeps only in-frame clones and is missing some. Here the sample spans about 40,000 clones, about 84% being singletons. The stimulus was an HIV-1 Gag 15-mer peptide pool, about 1 ug/peptide/mL. CD40L-negative CD69-negative CD45RO-high memory CD4+ T cells were sorted as populations depleted of antigen-responding cells. This specimen consisted of CD4+ T cells sorted from PBMCs after approximately 19-hour stimulation, obtained from a patient who received antiretroviral therapy. This clonotype was obtained from an adult man with HIV who was CMV-seropositive.

The CDR3 loop reads CASSYSRGAANEKLFF. CDR3 DNA: TGTGCCAGCAGTTACTCGAGAGGGGCGGCTAATGAAAAACTGTTTTTT. V is TRBV6-6 and J is TRBJ1-4; D may be TRBD1 (5 bases). With 0 bases removed from V and 3 bases from J, the gap between germline ends came to 11 bases. The CDR3 runs 16 residues. Germline V gene lookup returns CDR1 MNHNY and CDR2 SVGAGI (reference sequence).